The 28 T cell receptor beta chains given below trace back to one sample, sequenced in a study of cytomegalovirus exposure and HLA in healthy donors. The primer mix had 60 Vbeta and 13 Jbeta primers. Libraries were prepared by immunoSEQ multiplex PCR; TCRdb keeps only in-frame clonotypes and omits some of them. Seen here are under 55,000 clones, 55% to 75% observed once, and the top ten hold roughly 3.2%. The source material was PBMCs. The receptor set was obtained from a woman younger than 45 in good health and CMV-seronegative.

In nucleotides, the CDR3 is TGTGCCACCAGCAGAGATTTAGCGGGGGGACTGAGTGAGCAGTACTTC. This translates into CATSRDLAGGLSEQYF. V gene TRBV15 combines with J gene TRBJ2-7; 10 bases map to TRBD2. V shed 0 bases, J shed 7 bases, and the junction held 9 bases outside the gene matches. Germline values: CDR1 LNHNV, CDR2 YYDKDF (reference sequence). The CDR3 totals 16 residues.

The chain has TRBV30 and TRBJ2-2; 7 nucleotides agree with TRBD2. V dropped 3 bases and J dropped 3; count of bases not matched to a gene: 10. The CDR3 is 16 amino acids. Per the germline V gene, CDR1 is GTSNPN and CDR2 is SVGIG (reference sequence). The chain's CDR3 is CAWSALSGGYTGELFF. The CDR3 nucleotides are TGTGCCTGGAGCGCCTTATCCGGGGGGTACACCGGGGAGCTGTTTTTT.

V usage is TRBV11-3 and J usage is TRBJ1-1; TRBD1 agrees at 10 bases. From germline, CDR1 is SGHNT and CDR2 YENEEA. The CDR3 runs to 15 residues. V lost 4 bases, J lost 0 bases, and 2 bases stayed unmatched. CDR3 amino acids: CASSSGQGLNTEAFF. In nucleotides, the CDR3 is TGTGCCAGCAGCTCGGGACAGGGGTTGAACACTGAAGCTTTCTTT.

The J gene is TRBJ2-4, the V gene TRBV6-5; 7 nucleotides align to TRBD1. This CDR3 has 15 amino acids. Germline values: CDR1 MNHEY, CDR2 SVGAGI. Unmatched junction bases numbered 8, after V lost 5 bases and J lost 4 bases. The CDR3 DNA reads TGTGCCAGCAGTCAAAGGGGGCTAGGGAAAAACATTCAGTACTTC. Translating it yields CASSQRGLGKNIQYF.

The chain employs TRBV15 and TRBJ1-2, with D uncertain. V lost 2 bases and J lost 2, with 12 bases in between. This CDR3 region has 15 residues. CDR1 LNHNV and CDR2 YYDKDF come from the germline V gene (reference sequence). In nucleotides, the CDR3 is TGTGCCACCAGCAGACTTATACTCTCCAACTATGGCTACACCTTC. Translated: CATSRLILSNYGYTF.

CDR3 sequence: CAWSGGLAPDTQYF. In DNA form, the CDR3 reads TGTGCCTGGAGTGGGGGACTAGCCCCAGATACGCAGTATTTT. The chain carries TRBV30 and TRBJ2-3; 9 bases align to TRBD2. Germline CDR1 reads GTSNPN; CDR2 reads SVGIG (reference sequence). This CDR3 has 14 amino acids. Unmatched junction bases numbered 3, after V lost 1 base and J lost 4 bases.

Here the CDR3 DNA reads TGTGCCAGCAGCCCGGCCTACAGGGTCGGGGGCTACACCTTC. It is translated as CASSPAYRVGGYTF. The chain employs TRBV7-9 and TRBJ1-2, with D maybe TRBD1 (6 bases). Germline V CDR1 and CDR2: SEHNR, FQNEAQ (reference sequence). The V and J ends lost 5 bases and 8 bases respectively, with 18 bases between them. This CDR3 spans 14 amino acids.

This clone showed up many times. The chain links TRBV28 to TRBJ2-7; a weak D match, TRBD2 (7 bases). With 0 bases removed from V and 4 bases from J, the gap between germline ends came to 13 bases. The CDR3 is made up of 15 amino acids. Germline V gene data show CDR1 as MDHEN and CDR2 as SYDVKM. CDR3: CASSLWRGHPYEQYF. The CDR3 DNA follows: TGTGCCAGCAGTTTATGGCGGGGGCACCCGTACGAGCAGTACTTC.

The chain couples TRBV20-1 to TRBJ2-3; maybe TRBD2 (5 bases). Trimming shortened V by 6 bases and J by 6 bases, and 10 bases separated the two germline ends. The germline V gene encodes CDR1 DFQATT and CDR2 SNEGSKA (reference sequence). This CDR3 contains 11 residues. In nucleotides, the CDR3 is TGCAGTGCCCTCCGAGGGGATACGCAGTATTTT. Translated, it gives CSALRGDTQYF.

This clone was picked up a small number of times. The chain joins TRBV4-1 to TRBJ2-6; TRBD1 is a possible D gene (5 bases). V was trimmed by 0 bases and J by 1 base, leaving 13 bases between them. Looked up from germline, CDR1 is MGHRA and CDR2 is YSYEKL. The CDR3 sequence is 18 residues long. CDR3 region: CASSQDAGWYSGANVLTF. DNA for the CDR3: TGCGCCAGCAGCCAAGATGCAGGGTGGTATTCTGGGGCCAACGTCCTGACTTTC.

The chain has TRBV19 and TRBJ2-7, with TRBD1 matching over 9 bases. The CDR3 contains 15 residues. With V trimmed by 6 bases and J by 6 bases, 12 bases remained unmatched. The germline V gene encodes CDR1 LNHDA and CDR2 SQIVND (reference sequence). The chain's CDR3 is CASRPWGQGGGEQYF. The CDR3 coding sequence is TGTGCCAGTAGACCATGGGGACAGGGAGGAGGCGAGCAGTACTTC.

J is TRBJ2-4 and V is TRBV11-2, with unresolved D. V lost 0 bases and J 1 base, leaving 13 bases between the germline ends. CDR3 length equals 17 residues. Germline values: CDR1 SGHAT, CDR2 FQNNGV. CDR3 sequence (DNA): TGTGCCAGCAGCTTAGATCCAGGTTGGTCGGCCAAAAACATTCAGTACTTC. Encoded protein: CASSLDPGWSAKNIQYF. The variable domain in full, completed from reference TRBV11-2 and TRBJ2-4, reads EAGVAQSPRYKIIEKRQSVAFWCNPISGHATLYWYQQILGQGPKLLIQFQNNGVVDDSQLPKDRFSAERLKGVDSTLKIQPAKLEDSAVYLCASSLDPGWSAKNIQYFGAGTRLSVL.

The chain is built from TRBV29-1 and TRBJ2-3; TRBD1 is a possible D gene (5 bases). With 4 bases removed from V and 2 bases from J, the gap between germline ends came to 13 bases. CDR3 length equals 14 residues. CDR1 and CDR2 (germline): SQVTM, ANQGSEA. CDR3 DNA: TGCAGCGTTGGACAGAGCTCGCCCACAGATACGCAGTATTTT. It encodes CSVGQSSPTDTQYF.

This clone was seen a handful of times. The gene calls are TRBV9 and TRBJ1-6, with 7 bases lining up with TRBD1. Germline CDR1 and CDR2: SGDLS and YYNGEE. The CDR3 covers 13 residues. Losses at the gene ends were 6 bases for V and 5 bases for J; bases not matched to a gene: 2. CDR3 in DNA: TGTGCCAGCACGACAGGGAATAATTCACCCCTCCACTTT. Protein product: CASTTGNNSPLHF.

This clone was recorded once. J is TRBJ2-5 and V is TRBV5-1; D not resolved. The V end lost 5 bases, the J end lost 3 bases, and 8 bases lay between the germline ends. CDR3 size: 12 residues. The germline V gene encodes CDR1 SGHRS and CDR2 YFSETQ. The CDR3 reads CASRREEETQYF. The CDR3 DNA reads as TGCGCCAGCAGGCGAGAGGAAGAGACCCAGTACTTC. The full variable domain, its missing parts supplied by reference TRBV5-1 and TRBJ2-5, is KAGVTQTPRYLIKTRGQQVTLSCSPISGHRSVSWYQQTPGQGLQFLFEYFSETQRNKGNFPGRFSGRQFSNSRSEMNVSTLELGDSALYLCASRREEETQYFGPGTRLLVL.

The rearrangement joins TRBV28 to TRBJ2-2; perhaps TRBD1 as D (5 bases). Germline V lookup: CDR1 MDHEN, CDR2 SYDVKM. CDR3 length: 14 amino acids. V was shortened by 5 bases and J by 5 bases, with 12 bases between the two germline ends. CDR3: CASSRGAYTGELFF. The CDR3 nucleotides are TGTGCCAGCAGTAGGGGTGCGTATACCGGGGAGCTGTTTTTT.

The gene calls are TRBV5-1 and TRBJ2-3; tentative D call: TRBD1 (5 bases). Germline-derived CDR1 and CDR2 are SGHRS and YFSETQ. The CDR3 consists of 15 residues. V shed 0 bases and J shed 5 bases, with 13 bases lying between them. Here the CDR3 reads CASSLGVQGEDTQYF. The CDR3 region has the DNA TGCGCCAGCAGCTTGGGGGTGCAGGGTGAAGATACGCAGTATTTT.

The chain couples TRBV7-9 to TRBJ2-5; tentatively, D is TRBD2 (6 bases). The CDR3 loop spans 13 amino acids. The germline gives CDR1 SEHNR, CDR2 FQNEAQ (reference sequence). V was pared by 8 bases and J by 4 bases, with 14 bases between. The CDR3 reads CASSGGAGETQYF. CDR3 sequence (DNA): TGTGCCAGCTCTGGCGGGGCGGGAGAGACCCAGTACTTC.

The chain employs TRBV19 and TRBJ1-2; 9 bases match TRBD1. Germline V CDR1 and CDR2: LNHDA, SQIVND (reference sequence). The CDR3 sequence is 13 residues long. The V and J ends lost 9 bases and 4 bases, in that order; junction bases with no gene match: 6. The CDR3 DNA reads TGTGCCAGCAAACAGGGGGCCGTCTATGGCTACACCTTC. This codes for CASKQGAVYGYTF.

The gene calls are TRBV6-1 and TRBJ1-3; possible D gene TRBD1, 6 bases. V gave up 2 bases and J gave up 4 bases, with 12 bases separating them. The CDR3 extends over 15 amino acids. CDR1 is MNHNS and CDR2 is SASEGT in the germline V gene. CDR3 bases: TGTGCCAGCAGTGAATACCTGGACAGAGGAAACACCATATATTTT. As protein: CASSEYLDRGNTIYF.

The rearrangement joins TRBV7-9 to TRBJ1-1; a weak D match, TRBD1 (5 bases). Trimming took off 1 base at V and 7 bases at J, with 10 bases between the two ends. Germline lookup yields CDR1 SEHNR and CDR2 FQNEAQ (reference sequence). The CDR3 spans 13 residues. The CDR3 protein is CASSLDVTVEAFF. The DNA of the CDR3 is TGTGCCAGCAGCTTAGATGTGACAGTTGAAGCTTTCTTT.

The rearrangement links TRBV7-6 to TRBJ2-4; 10 bases line up with TRBD1. CDR1 SGHVS and CDR2 FNYEAQ come from the germline V gene. The CDR3 spans 17 residues. The V gene end was trimmed by 5 bases and the J gene end by 0 bases; junction bases not matched to a gene: 7. The CDR3 DNA reads TGTGCCAGCAGCGTTGGACAGGGGGTTGGAGCCAAAAACATTCAGTACTTC. As protein: CASSVGQGVGAKNIQYF.

This chain connects TRBV4-2 to TRBJ2-5; 8 bases are a match to TRBD1. Germline lookup yields CDR1 LGHNA and CDR2 YNFKEQ. This CDR3 contains 15 residues. The V and J ends lost 2 bases and 1 base, in that order; junction bases with no gene match: 3. CDR3 coding DNA: TGTGCCAGCAGCCAACCCGGACAGGGCCAAGAGACCCAGTACTTC. As protein: CASSQPGQGQETQYF.

The chain links TRBV25-1 to TRBJ2-1; D unclear. Trimming pared 1 base from V and 3 bases from J, leaving 7 bases between. Per the germline V gene, CDR1 is MGHDK and CDR2 is SYGVNS. The CDR3 totals 14 residues. CDR3 bases: TGTGCCAGCAGTGAATTTTCCAGCTACAATGAGCAGTTCTTC. As protein: CASSEFSSYNEQFF.

V gene TRBV28 combines with J gene TRBJ1-2; 10 bases are a match to TRBD1. CDR1 and CDR2 (germline): MDHEN, SYDVKM. The junction had 2 bases not matched to a gene; V was cut back by 4 bases and J by 6 bases. The CDR3 runs to 13 residues. In DNA, the CDR3 is TGTGCCAGCAGTTCTGGGACAGGGGATGGCTACACCTTC. Translation: CASSSGTGDGYTF.

In its sample, this clone was seen a few times. The genes are TRBV6-1 and TRBJ2-1, with 7 bases identical to TRBD2. The CDR3 spans 14 residues. In germline, CDR1 is MNHNS, CDR2 SASEGT. V shed 3 bases and J 4 bases; nucleotides not matched to a gene: 3. The CDR3 protein is CASSDREEYNEQFF. The CDR3 DNA sequence: TGTGCCAGCAGTGATCGGGAGGAATACAATGAGCAGTTCTTC.

This clone has more than one count but fewer than ten. This sequence joins TRBV5-1 and TRBJ2-7; 9 bases match TRBD1. The CDR3 runs to 18 residues. CDR1 and CDR2 (germline): SGHRS, YFSETQ. Germline trimming cut 3 bases from V and 1 base from J; bases unmatched to any gene: 14. In DNA, the CDR3 is TGCGCCAGCAGCTCCGCCGGGACAGGGAACCAATTTTCCTACGAGCAGTACTTC. This encodes CASSSAGTGNQFSYEQYF.

The J gene is TRBJ1-1, the V gene TRBV5-4, with TRBD1 identical over 7 bases. Germline trimming cut 2 bases from V and 0 bases from J; bases unmatched to any gene: 10. This CDR3 is 17 amino acids long. Germline V gene data show CDR1 as SGHNT and CDR2 as YYREEE (reference sequence). The CDR3 nucleotides are TGTGCCAGCAGCTTAGGCCAGGGGGGTGGTGTGAACACTGAAGCTTTCTTT. It yields the protein CASSLGQGGGVNTEAFF. The full variable domain, in which reference TRBV5-4 and TRBJ1-1 provide the parts outside the CDR3, is ETGVTQSPTHLIKTRGQQVTLRCSSQSGHNTVSWYQQALGQGPQFIFQYYREEENGRGNFPPRFSGLQFPNYSSELNVNALELDDSALYLCASSLGQGGGVNTEAFFGQGTRLTVV.